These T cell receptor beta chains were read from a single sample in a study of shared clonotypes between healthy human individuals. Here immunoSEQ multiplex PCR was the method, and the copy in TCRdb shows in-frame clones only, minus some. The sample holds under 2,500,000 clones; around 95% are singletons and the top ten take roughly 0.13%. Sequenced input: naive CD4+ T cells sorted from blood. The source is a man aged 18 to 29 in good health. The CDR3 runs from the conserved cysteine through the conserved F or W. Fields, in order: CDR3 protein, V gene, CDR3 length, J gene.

CDR3: CASSFRFTDTQYF
V: TRBV28
length: 13
J: TRBJ2-3

CDR3: CASSLRQRTMNTEAFF
V: TRBV7-3
length: 16
J: TRBJ1-1

CDR3: CAWRGRQEGYGYTF
V: TRBV30
length: 14
J: TRBJ1-2

CDR3: CASSPDVSSYEQYF
V: TRBV5-1
length: 14
J: TRBJ2-7

CDR3: CASSPPGQGWDYGYTF
V: TRBV28
length: 16
J: TRBJ1-2

CDR3: CSVFRLYQETQYF
V: TRBV29-1
length: 13
J: TRBJ2-5

CDR3: CASSYGTQNTEAFF
V: TRBV6-6
length: 14
J: TRBJ1-1

CDR3: CASSLLLETQYF
V: TRBV5-4
length: 12
J: TRBJ2-5

CDR3: CASSQGQTYEQYF
V: TRBV4-3
length: 13
J: TRBJ2-7

CDR3: CASSLRNPGELFF
V: TRBV28
length: 13
J: TRBJ2-2

CDR3: CASSLGLAASETQYF
V: TRBV7-2
length: 15
J: TRBJ2-5

CDR3: CASNPEGRGNEQYF
V: TRBV7-9
length: 14
J: TRBJ2-7

CDR3: CASSLAYEQYF
V: TRBV18
length: 11
J: TRBJ2-7

CDR3: CASSLVAGSPSSTDTQYF
V: TRBV11-2
length: 18
J: TRBJ2-3

CDR3: CASRPGQEKNTEAFF
V: TRBV19
length: 15
J: TRBJ1-1

CDR3: CASSEGNQPQHF
V: TRBV25-1
length: 12
J: TRBJ1-5

CDR3: CASSPSFSGANVLTF
V: TRBV7-2
length: 15
J: TRBJ2-6

CDR3: CASTGQLGEQYF
V: TRBV6-5
length: 12
J: TRBJ2-7

CDR3: CASRDRGDYEQYF
V: TRBV18
length: 13
J: TRBJ2-7

CDR3: CASSVASLPTDTQYF
V: TRBV9
length: 15
J: TRBJ2-3

CDR3: CASSLGDSQYF
V: TRBV5-5
length: 11
J: TRBJ2-4

CDR3: CAWSASPGAFF
V: TRBV30
length: 11
J: TRBJ1-1

CDR3: CASESWSGGAYEQYF
V: TRBV7-2
length: 15
J: TRBJ2-7

CDR3: CASSLDLSVKVSGNTIYF
V: TRBV11-2
length: 18
J: TRBJ1-3

CDR3: CAISENLGSSPLHF
V: TRBV10-3
length: 14
J: TRBJ1-6

CDR3: CASNEGRGYNQPQHF
V: TRBV19
length: 15
J: TRBJ1-5

CDR3: CASSPAAGVNEKLFF
V: TRBV18
length: 15
J: TRBJ1-4

CDR3: CASSLSRLAGTGELFF
V: TRBV7-2
length: 16
J: TRBJ2-2

CDR3: CASSLQGASGGPEQFF
V: TRBV2
length: 16
J: TRBJ2-1

CDR3: CSGRSPMNTEAFF
V: TRBV29-1
length: 13
J: TRBJ1-1

CDR3: CASRPTGSNSPLHF
V: TRBV19
length: 14
J: TRBJ1-6

CDR3: CASRITYEQYF
V: TRBV2
length: 11
J: TRBJ2-7

CDR3: CAASRAYEQYF
V: TRBV6-6
length: 11
J: TRBJ2-7

CDR3: CASSGGLAGYEQYF
V: TRBV9
length: 14
J: TRBJ2-7

CDR3: CASSGSGHGYNEQFF
V: TRBV2
length: 15
J: TRBJ2-1

CDR3: CAISPLITASEAFF
V: TRBV10-3
length: 14
J: TRBJ1-1

CDR3: CASRGGLAGTGELFF
V: TRBV2
length: 15
J: TRBJ2-2

CDR3: CASSSQGNNQPQHF
V: TRBV5-4
length: 14
J: TRBJ1-5

CDR3: CASSRLLRQETGELFF
V: TRBV7-9
length: 16
J: TRBJ2-2

CDR3: CATASATGELFF
V: TRBV6-1
length: 12
J: TRBJ2-2

CDR3: CASSQGGRGSNQPQHF
V: TRBV4-1
length: 16
J: TRBJ1-5

CDR3: CAWSVSARTDTQYF
V: TRBV30
length: 14
J: TRBJ2-3

CDR3: CASRDRGGIGYGYTF
V: TRBV6-6
length: 15
J: TRBJ1-2

CDR3: CASSSGLAGDNEQFF
V: TRBV6-5
length: 15
J: TRBJ2-1

CDR3: CASSPDREAQYF
V: TRBV5-1
length: 12
J: TRBJ2-3

CDR3: CASSRTGVETQYF
V: TRBV7-9
length: 13
J: TRBJ2-5

CDR3: CASSRVTGFYEQYF
V: TRBV5-1
length: 14
J: TRBJ2-7

CDR3: CASTTSGAGNTIYF
V: TRBV7-9
length: 14
J: TRBJ1-3

CDR3: CASRLSSYNSPLHF
V: TRBV6-1
length: 14
J: TRBJ1-6